This TCR beta chain comes out of a study of CD8+ T cells in alopecia areata. Whole-study results and caveats: Scalp samples also yield sequences of resident alphabeta T cells from normal skin. Clonality exceeded that of normal scalp in lesional scalp, most notably in alopecia totalis/universalis.

Alopecia areata patients provided lesional scalp punch biopsies and peripheral blood. The V gene's germline CDR1 is SEHNR and CDR2 FQNEAQ (reference sequence). V dropped 5 bases and J dropped 4; count of bases not matched to a gene: 16. CDR3 length equals 18 residues. Following extraction, RNA underwent reverse transcription to cDNA, which served as the sequencing template. The protocol was immunoSEQ multiplex PCR, while the TCRdb copy is restricted to in-frame clones and leaves out a portion. Found here are tens of thousands of clones, 50% to 75% of them singletons; the top ten hold about a sixth. This clone was observed a handful of times. Its specificity is not known.

Specimen: CD8+ T cells sorted from blood, collected at week 0. This chain joins TRBV7-9 and TRBJ1-2, with TRBD1 identical over 10 bases. The sequence was collected from a human donor with alopecia areata. In DNA, the CDR3 is TGTGCCAGCAGCCCCGTTCCGGGACAGGGGTTGGACGGCTATGGCTACACCTTC. This translates into CASSPVPGQGLDGYGYTF.